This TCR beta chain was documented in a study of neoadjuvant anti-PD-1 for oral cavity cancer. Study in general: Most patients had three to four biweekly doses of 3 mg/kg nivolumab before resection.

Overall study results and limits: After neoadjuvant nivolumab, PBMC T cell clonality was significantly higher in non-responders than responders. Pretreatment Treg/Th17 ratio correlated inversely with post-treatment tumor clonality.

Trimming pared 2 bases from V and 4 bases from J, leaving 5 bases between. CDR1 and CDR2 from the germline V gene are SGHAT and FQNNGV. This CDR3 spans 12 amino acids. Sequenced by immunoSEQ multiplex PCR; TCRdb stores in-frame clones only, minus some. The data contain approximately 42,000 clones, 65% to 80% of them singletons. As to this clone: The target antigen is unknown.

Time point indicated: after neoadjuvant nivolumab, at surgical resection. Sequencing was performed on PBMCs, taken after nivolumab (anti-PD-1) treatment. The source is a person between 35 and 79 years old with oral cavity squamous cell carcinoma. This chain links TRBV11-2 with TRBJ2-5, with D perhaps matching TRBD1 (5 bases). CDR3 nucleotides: TGTGCCAGCAGCTTACAGGGAGAGACCCAGTACTTC. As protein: CASSLQGETQYF.